This T cell receptor (beta chain) was profiled in a study of healthy donors' naive CD4 and CD8 T cells. Study as a whole: Donors came from three age groups: 20-25, 40-50 and 60-70 years.

Each TCR library used 450 to 600 ng of total RNA and a linear amplification protocol. Each CDR3 protein is one row after TCRdb ran MiXCR on the reads. This sample yields about 180,000 distinct CDR3 sequences, of which 74% are seen a single time; 2% to 2.5% belongs to the top ten. The CDR3 runs to 16 residues. V lost 7 bases and J 3 bases, leaving 19 bases between the germline ends. CDR1 and CDR2 from the germline V gene are MNHNS and SASEGT. This clonotype was seen more than once but under ten times. The genes are TRBV6-1 and TRBJ1-5; maybe TRBD1 (6 bases). This receptor was obtained from a pool of human donors in good health; the sample pools cells from several healthy donors. Sequenced: naive CD4+ and CD8+ T cells sorted from blood, pooled from several donors. CDR3: CASTKGHAANNQPQHF. CDR3 DNA sequence: TGTGCCAGCACAAAGGGACACGCGGCCAACAATCAGCCCCAGCATTTT.